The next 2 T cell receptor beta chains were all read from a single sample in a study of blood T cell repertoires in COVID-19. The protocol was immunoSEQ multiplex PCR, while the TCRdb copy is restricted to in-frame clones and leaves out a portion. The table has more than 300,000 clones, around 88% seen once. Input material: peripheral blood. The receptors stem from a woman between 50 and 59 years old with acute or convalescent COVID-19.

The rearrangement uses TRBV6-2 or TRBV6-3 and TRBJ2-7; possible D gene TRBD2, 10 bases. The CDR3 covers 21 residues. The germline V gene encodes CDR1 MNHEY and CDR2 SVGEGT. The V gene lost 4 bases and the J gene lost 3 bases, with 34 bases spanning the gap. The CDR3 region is CASSSPNRGRPGLADLYEQYV. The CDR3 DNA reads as TGTGCCAGCAGTTCCCCAAACAGGGGGCGCCCAGGACTAGCGGACCTCTACGAGCAGTACGTC.

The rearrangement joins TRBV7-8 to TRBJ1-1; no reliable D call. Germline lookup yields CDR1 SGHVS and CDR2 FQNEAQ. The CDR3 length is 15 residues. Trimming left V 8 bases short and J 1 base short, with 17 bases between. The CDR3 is CASPHGEHENTEAFF. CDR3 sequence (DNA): TGTGCCAGCCCCCACGGAGAACACGAGAACACTGAAGCTTTCTTT.